The sequence of this TCR beta chain was determined in a study of post-analysis software for immune sequencing data. The germline CDR1 and CDR2 sequences are LGHDT and YNNKEL (reference sequence). This CDR3 region has 14 residues. The V gene lost 0 bases and the J gene lost 4 bases, with 9 bases spanning the gap. Incorporated into the TCR beta cDNA libraries were unique molecular identifiers, which served to reduce PCR and sequencing biases. Roughly 0.5 million cDNA molecules were obtained from 1 to 10 million T cells. TCRdb passed the PCR reads through MiXCR, listing each CDR3 protein once. The data hold under 900,000 distinct CDR3 sequences, with roughly half observed a single time. As to this clonotype: Its antigen is as yet unknown.

General study results and limits: Controls showed lower frequencies than patients for 5 or 6 TRBV segments, and TRBV5-6, TRBV5-1 and TRBV20-1 were among these. Significantly lower normalized Chao1 diversity was seen in multiple sclerosis patients than in controls.

The sequencing input was blood. This sequence originates from a girl aged 10 to 17 with multiple sclerosis. V and J are TRBV3-1 and TRBJ1-2; D ambiguous. CDR3 DNA: TGTGCCAGCAGCCAAGATCCCTCGAGCTATGGCTACACCTTC. This sequence encodes CASSQDPSSYGYTF.